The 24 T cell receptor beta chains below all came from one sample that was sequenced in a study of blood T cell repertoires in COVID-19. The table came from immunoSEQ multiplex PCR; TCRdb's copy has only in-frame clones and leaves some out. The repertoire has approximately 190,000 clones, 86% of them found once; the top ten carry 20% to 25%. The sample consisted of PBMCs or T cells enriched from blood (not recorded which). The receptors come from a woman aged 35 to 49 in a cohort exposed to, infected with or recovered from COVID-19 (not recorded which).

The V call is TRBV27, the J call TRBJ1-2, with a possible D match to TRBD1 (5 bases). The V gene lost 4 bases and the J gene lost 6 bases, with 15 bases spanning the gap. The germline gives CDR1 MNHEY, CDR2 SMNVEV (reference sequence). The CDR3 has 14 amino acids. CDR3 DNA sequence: TGTGCCAGCAGTTCTAACTCGGGGGGACATGGCTACACCTTC. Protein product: CASSSNSGGHGYTF.

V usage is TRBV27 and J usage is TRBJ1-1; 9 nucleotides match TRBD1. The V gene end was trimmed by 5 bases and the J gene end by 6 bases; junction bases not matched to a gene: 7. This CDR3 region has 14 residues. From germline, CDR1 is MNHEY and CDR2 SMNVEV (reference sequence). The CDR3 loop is CASSPGTGLAEAFF. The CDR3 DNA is TGTGCCAGCAGTCCGGGGACAGGGCTCGCTGAAGCTTTCTTT.

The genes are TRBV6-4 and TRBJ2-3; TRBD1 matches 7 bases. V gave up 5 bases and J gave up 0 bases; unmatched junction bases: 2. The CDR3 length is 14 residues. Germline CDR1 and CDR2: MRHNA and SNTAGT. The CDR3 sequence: CASSWDSSTDTQYF. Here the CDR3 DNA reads TGTGCCAGCAGTTGGGACAGTAGCACAGATACGCAGTATTTT.

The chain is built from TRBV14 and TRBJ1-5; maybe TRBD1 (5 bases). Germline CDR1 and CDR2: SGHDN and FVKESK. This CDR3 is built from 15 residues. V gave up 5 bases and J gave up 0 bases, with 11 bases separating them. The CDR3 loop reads CASSRQLPSNQPQHF. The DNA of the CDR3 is TGTGCCAGCAGCAGACAGTTGCCTAGCAATCAGCCCCAGCATTTT.

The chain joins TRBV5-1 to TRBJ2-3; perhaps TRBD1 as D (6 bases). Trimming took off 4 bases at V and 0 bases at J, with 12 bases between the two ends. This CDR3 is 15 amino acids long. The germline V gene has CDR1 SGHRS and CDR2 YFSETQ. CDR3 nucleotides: TGCGCCAGCAGCCAAGACAGGAGTAGCACAGATACGCAGTATTTT. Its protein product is CASSQDRSSTDTQYF.

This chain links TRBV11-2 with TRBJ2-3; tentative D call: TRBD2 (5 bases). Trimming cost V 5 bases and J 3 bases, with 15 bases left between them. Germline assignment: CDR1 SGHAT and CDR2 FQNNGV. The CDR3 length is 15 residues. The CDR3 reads CASSLGNFPTDTQYF. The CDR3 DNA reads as TGTGCCAGCAGCCTCGGGAACTTTCCTACAGATACGCAGTATTTT. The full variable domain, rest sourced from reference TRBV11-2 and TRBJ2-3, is EAGVAQSPRYKIIEKRQSVAFWCNPISGHATLYWYQQILGQGPKLLIQFQNNGVVDDSQLPKDRFSAERLKGVDSTLKIQPAKLEDSAVYLCASSLGNFPTDTQYFGPGTRLTVL.

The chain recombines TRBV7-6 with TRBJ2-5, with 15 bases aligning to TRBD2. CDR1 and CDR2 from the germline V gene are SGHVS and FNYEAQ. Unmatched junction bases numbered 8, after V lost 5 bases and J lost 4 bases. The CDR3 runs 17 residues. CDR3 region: CASSGGLAGGWGETQYF. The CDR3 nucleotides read TGTGCCAGCAGCGGGGGACTAGCGGGAGGCTGGGGAGAGACCCAGTACTTC.

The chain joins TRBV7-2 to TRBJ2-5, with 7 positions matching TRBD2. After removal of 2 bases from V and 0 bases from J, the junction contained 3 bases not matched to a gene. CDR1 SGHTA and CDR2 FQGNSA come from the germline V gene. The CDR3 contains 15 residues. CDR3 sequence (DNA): TGTGCCAGCAGCTTATCGCGGGGGTACCAAGAGACCCAGTACTTC. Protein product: CASSLSRGYQETQYF.

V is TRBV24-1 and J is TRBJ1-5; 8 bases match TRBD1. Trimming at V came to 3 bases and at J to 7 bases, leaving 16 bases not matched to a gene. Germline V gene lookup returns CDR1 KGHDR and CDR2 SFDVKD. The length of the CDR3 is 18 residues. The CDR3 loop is CATSDPDRVMGMGQPQHF. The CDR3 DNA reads TGTGCCACCAGTGATCCGGACAGGGTTATGGGGATGGGCCAGCCCCAGCATTTT.

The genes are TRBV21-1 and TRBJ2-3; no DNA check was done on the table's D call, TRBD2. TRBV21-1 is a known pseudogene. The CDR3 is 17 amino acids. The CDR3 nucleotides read TGTGCCAGCAGCAAATCGGCTAGCGGCCGAGCACCAAATACGCAGTATTTT. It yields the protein CASSKSASGRAPNTQYF.

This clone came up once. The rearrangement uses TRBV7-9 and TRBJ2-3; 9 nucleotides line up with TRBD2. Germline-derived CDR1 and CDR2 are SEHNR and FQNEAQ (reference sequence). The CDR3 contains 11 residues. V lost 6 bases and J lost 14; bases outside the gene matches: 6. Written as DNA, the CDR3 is TGTGCCAGCAGTTCCGGGACTAGCTTGTATTTT. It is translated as CASSSGTSLYF.

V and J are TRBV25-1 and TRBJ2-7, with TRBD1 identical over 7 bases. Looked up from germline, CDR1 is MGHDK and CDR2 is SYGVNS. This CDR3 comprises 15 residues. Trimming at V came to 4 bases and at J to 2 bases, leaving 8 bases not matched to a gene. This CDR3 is CASSATKGQPYEQYF. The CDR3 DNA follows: TGTGCCAGCAGTGCAACCAAGGGACAGCCCTACGAGCAGTACTTC.

The CDR3 spells CATSDPTRTGIEGGELFF. For the CDR3, the DNA is TGTGCCACCAGTGACCCAACCCGGACAGGGATTGAAGGCGGGGAGCTGTTTTTT. The J gene is TRBJ2-2, the V gene TRBV24-1; 8 bases match TRBD1. CDR1 and CDR2 (germline): KGHDR, SFDVKD. The CDR3 has 18 residues. J lost 7 bases, V lost 4 bases, and 16 bases had no gene match.

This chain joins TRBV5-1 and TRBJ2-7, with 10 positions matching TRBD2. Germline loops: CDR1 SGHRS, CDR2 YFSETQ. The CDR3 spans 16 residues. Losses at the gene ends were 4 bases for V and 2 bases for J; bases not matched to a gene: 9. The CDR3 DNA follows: TGCGCCAGCAGCGAATACCCTAGCGGGGGTGCCTACGAGCAGTACTTC. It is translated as CASSEYPSGGAYEQYF.

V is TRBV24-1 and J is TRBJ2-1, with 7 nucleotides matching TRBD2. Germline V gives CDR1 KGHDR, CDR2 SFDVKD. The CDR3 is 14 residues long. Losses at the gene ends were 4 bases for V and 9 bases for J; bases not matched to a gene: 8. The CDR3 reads CATSEYGRAFEQFF. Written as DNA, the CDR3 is TGTGCCACCAGTGAGTATGGGAGGGCCTTTGAGCAGTTCTTC.

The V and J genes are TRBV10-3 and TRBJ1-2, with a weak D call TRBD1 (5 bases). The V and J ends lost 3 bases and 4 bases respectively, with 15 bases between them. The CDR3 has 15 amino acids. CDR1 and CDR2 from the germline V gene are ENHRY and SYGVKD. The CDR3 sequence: CAISEAIGGSYGYTF. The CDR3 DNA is TGTGCCATCAGTGAAGCCATCGGGGGTTCCTATGGCTACACCTTC.

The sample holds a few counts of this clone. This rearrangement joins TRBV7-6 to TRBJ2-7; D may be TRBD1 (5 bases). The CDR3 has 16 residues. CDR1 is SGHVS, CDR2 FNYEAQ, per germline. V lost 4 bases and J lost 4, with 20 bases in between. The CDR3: CASSSPQRAGLYEQYF. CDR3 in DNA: TGTGCCAGCAGCTCACCTCAAAGGGCAGGGCTTTACGAGCAGTACTTC. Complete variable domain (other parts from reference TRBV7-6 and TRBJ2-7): GAGVSQSPRYKVTKRGQDVALRCDPISGHVSLYWYRQALGQGPEFLTYFNYEAQQDKSGLPNDRFSAERPEGSISTLTIQRTEQRDSAMYRCASSSPQRAGLYEQYFGPGTRLTVT.

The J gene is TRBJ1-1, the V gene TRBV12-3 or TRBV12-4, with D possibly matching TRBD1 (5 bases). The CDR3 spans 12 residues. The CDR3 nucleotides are TGTGCTTCGGGGGTGGGCGACACTGAAGCTTTCTTT. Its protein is CASGVGDTEAFF.

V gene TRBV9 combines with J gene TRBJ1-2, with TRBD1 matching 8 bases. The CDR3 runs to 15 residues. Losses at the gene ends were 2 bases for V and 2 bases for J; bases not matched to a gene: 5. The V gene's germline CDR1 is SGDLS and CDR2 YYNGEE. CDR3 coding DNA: TGTGCCAGCAGCGTGCCCCAGGGGGCCAACTATGGCTACACCTTC. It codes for CASSVPQGANYGYTF.

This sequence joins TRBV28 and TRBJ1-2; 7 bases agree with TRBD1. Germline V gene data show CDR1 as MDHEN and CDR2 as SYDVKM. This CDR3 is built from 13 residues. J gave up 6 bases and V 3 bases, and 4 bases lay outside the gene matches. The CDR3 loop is CASSLTGLNGYTF. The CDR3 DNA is TGTGCCAGCAGTTTGACAGGGTTGAATGGCTACACCTTC.

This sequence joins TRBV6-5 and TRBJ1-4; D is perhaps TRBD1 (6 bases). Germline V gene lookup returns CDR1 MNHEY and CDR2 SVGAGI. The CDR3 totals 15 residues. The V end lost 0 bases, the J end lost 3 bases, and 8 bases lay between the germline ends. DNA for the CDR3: TGTGCCAGCAGTTACTCAGGGGGTGCTAATGAAAAACTGTTTTTT. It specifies CASSYSGGANEKLFF.

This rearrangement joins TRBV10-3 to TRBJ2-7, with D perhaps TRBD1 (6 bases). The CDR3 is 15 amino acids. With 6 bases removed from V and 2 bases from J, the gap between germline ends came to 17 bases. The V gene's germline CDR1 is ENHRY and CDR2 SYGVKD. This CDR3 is CAIRAQGVSPYEQYF. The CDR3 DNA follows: TGTGCCATCAGAGCACAGGGAGTTTCACCCTACGAGCAGTACTTC.

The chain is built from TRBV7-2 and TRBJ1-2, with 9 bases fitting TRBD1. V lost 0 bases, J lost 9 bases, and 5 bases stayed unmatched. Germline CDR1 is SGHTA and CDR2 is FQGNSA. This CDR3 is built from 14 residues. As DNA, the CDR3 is TGTGCCAGCAGCTTAGCTAAGACAGGGGGAAGCTACACCTTC. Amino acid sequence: CASSLAKTGGSYTF.

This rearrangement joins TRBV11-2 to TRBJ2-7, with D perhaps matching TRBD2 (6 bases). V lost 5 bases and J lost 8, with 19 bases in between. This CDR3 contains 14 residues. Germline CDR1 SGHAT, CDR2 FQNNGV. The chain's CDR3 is CASSGAGTVFQQYF. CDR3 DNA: TGTGCCAGCAGCGGAGCCGGGACTGTCTTCCAGCAGTACTTC.